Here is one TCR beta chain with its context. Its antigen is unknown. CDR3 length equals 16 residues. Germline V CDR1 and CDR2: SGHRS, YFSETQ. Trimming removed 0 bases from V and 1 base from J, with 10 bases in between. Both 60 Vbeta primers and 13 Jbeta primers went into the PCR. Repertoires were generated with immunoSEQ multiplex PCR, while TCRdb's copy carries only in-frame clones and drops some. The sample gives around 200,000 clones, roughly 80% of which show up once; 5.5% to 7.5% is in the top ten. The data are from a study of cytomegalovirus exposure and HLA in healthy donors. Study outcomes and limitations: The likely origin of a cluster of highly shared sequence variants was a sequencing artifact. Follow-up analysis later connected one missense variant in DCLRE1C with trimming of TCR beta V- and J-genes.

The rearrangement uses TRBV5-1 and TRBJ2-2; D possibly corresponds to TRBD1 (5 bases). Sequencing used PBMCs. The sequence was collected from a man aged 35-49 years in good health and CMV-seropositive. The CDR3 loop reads CASSLAGQGNTGELFF. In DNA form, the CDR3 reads TGCGCCAGCAGCTTGGCGGGCCAGGGGAACACCGGGGAGCTGTTTTTT.